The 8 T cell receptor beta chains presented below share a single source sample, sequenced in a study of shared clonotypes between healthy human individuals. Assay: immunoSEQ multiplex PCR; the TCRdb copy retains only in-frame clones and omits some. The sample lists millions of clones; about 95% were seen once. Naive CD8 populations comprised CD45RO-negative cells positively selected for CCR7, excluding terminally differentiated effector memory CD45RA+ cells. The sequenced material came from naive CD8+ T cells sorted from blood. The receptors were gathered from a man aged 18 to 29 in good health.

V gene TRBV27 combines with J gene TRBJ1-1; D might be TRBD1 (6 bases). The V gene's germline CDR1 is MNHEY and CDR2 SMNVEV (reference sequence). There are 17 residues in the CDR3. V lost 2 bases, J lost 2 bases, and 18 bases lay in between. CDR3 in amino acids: CASSLLRRGGINTEAFF. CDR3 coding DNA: TGTGCCAGCAGTTTACTGCGAAGGGGGGGGATCAACACTGAAGCTTTCTTT.

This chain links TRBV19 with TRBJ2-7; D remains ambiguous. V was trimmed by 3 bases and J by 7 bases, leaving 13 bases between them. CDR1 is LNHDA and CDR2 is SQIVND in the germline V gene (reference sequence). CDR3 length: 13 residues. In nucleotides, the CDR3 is TGTGCCAGTAGTATCGCCCACTTCGGGGAGCAGTACTTC. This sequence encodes CASSIAHFGEQYF.

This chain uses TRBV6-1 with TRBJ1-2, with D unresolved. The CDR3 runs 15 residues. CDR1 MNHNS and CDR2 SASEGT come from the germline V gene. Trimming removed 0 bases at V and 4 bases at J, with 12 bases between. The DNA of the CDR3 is TGTGCCAGCAGTGAAGCCTACCAAGGGATCTATGGCTACACCTTC. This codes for CASSEAYQGIYGYTF.

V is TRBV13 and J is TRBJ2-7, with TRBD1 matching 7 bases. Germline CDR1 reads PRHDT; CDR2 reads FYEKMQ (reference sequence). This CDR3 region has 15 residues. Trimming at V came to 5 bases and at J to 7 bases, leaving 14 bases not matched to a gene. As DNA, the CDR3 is TGTGCCAGCAGCACCACCGGGACAGAGCCCTTAGAGCAGTACTTC. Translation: CASSTTGTEPLEQYF.

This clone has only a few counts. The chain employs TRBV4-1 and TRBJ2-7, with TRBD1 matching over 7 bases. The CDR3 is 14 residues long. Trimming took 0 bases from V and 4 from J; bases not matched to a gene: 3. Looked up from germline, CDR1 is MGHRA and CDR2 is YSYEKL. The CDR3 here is CASSQEQGWYEQYF. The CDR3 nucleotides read TGCGCCAGCAGCCAAGAACAGGGGTGGTACGAGCAGTACTTC.

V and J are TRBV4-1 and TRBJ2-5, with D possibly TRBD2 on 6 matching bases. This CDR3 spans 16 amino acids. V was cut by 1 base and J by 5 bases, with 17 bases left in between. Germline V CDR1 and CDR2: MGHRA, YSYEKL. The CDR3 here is CASSQGLSGGGETQYF. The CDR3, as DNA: TGCGCCAGCAGCCAAGGGTTGTCCGGGGGAGGCGAGACCCAGTACTTC.

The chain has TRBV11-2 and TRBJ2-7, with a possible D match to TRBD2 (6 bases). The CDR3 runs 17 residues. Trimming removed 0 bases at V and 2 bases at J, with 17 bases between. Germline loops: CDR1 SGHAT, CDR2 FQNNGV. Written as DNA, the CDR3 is TGTGCCAGCAGCTTAGATTCGGTTGGGGGGAGCACCTACGAGCAGTACTTC. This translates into CASSLDSVGGSTYEQYF.

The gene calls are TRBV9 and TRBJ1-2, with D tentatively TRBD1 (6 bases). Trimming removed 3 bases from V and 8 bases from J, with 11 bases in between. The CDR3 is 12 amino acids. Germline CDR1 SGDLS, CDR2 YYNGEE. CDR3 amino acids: CASSGNRAGYTF. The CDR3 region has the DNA TGTGCCAGCAGCGGTAACAGGGCAGGCTACACCTTC.